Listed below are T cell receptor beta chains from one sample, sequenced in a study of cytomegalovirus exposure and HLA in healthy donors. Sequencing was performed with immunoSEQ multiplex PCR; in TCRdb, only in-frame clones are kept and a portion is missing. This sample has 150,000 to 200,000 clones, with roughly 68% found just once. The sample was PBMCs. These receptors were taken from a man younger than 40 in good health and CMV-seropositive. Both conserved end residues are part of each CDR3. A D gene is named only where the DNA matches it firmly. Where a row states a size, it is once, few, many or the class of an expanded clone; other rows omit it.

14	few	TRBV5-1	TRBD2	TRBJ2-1	TGCGCCAGCAGCTTGGAACTAGCGTATAATGAGCAGTTCTTC	CASSLELAYNEQFF
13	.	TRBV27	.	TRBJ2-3	TGTGCCAGTTCGGGACTCCAGGGTTGGGCGCAGTATTTT	CASSGLQGWAQYF
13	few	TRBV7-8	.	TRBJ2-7	TGTGCCAGCAGCTTGGCACAACCGGGCGAGCAGTACTTC	CASSLAQPGEQYF
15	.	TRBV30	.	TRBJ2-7	TGTGCCTGGAGTATCCCCCCCGGGACACACTACGAGCAGTACTTC	CAWSIPPGTHYEQYF
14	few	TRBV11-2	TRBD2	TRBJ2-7	TGTGCCAGCAGCACACGACTAGCGAACTACGAGCAGTACTTC	CASSTRLANYEQYF
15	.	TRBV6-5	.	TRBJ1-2	TGTGCCAGCAGTTACTCGGGAGGGGGTGCGAGTGGCTACACCTTC	CASSYSGGGASGYTF
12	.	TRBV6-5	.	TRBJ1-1	TGTGCCACCTTTCGGGCGGGAACTGAAGCTTTCTTT	CATFRAGTEAFF
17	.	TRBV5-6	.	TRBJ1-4	TGTGCCAGCAGCCTATACAGTGGAGGGCTAACTAATGAAAAACTGTTTTTT	CASSLYSGGLTNEKLFF
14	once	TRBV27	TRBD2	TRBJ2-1	TGTGCCAGCAGAAACGGGGGGAGGGGCAATGAGCAGTTCTTC	CASRNGGRGNEQFF
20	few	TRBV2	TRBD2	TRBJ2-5	TGTGCCAGCAGCACCCCGGGACTAGCGGGAGTCATGACCTTCCAAGAGACCCAGTACTTC	CASSTPGLAGVMTFQETQYF
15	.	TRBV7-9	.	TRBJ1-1	TGTTCCAGCAGCTTACCCATGACAGAGAACACTGAAGCTTTCTTT	CSSSLPMTENTEAFF
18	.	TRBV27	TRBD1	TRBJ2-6	TGTGCCAGCAGTTCCCTTCGAGGGGGCCGGGTGGGGGCCAACGTCCTGACTTTC	CASSSLRGGRVGANVLTF
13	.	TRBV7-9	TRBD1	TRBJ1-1	TGTGCCACCAGACAGGGCGCGGCCACTGAAGCTTTCTTT	CATRQGAATEAFF
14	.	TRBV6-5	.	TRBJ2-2	TGTGCCAGCAGTTACCCGGGAGTTACCGGGGAGCTGTTTTTT	CASSYPGVTGELFF
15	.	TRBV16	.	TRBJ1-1	TGTGCCAGCAGCCCAACGGACCGGGAAAGGGCTGAAGCTTTCTTT	CASSPTDRERAEAFF
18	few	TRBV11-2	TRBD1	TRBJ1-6	TGTGCCAGCAGCTTAGTGGGGACAGGAACCGGCCGGGGGAGACCCCTCCACTTT	CASSLVGTGTGRGRPLHF
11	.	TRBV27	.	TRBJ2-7	TGTGCCAGCATCTCTGGGCGGGTCGAATACTTC	CASISGRVEYF
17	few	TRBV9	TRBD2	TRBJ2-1	TGTGCCAGCAGCGTGCGACTAGGACTAGCGGGAGACAATGAGCAGTTCTTC	CASSVRLGLAGDNEQFF
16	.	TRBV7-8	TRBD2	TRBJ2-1	TGTGCCAGCAGCGCTCTGACTAGCGGAGGGCGCAATGAGCAGTTCTTC	CASSALTSGGRNEQFF
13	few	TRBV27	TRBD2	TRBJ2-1	TGTGCCAGCAGTTTAAGCGGGAGTATCTATGTTTTCTTC	CASSLSGSIYVFF
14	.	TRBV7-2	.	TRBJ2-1	TGTGCCAGCAGCCCCCAAGCTAGCGCCAATGAGCAGTTCTTC	CASSPQASANEQFF
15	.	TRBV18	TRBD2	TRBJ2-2	TGTGCCAGCTCAGCTACTAGCGGGAGTATCGGGGAGCTGTTTTTT	CASSATSGSIGELFF
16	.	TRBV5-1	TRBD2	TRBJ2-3	TGCGCCAGCGCCGAGTCGGCGGGAGGGACGATGGATACGCAGTATTTT	CASAESAGGTMDTQYF
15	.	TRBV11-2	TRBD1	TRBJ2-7	TGTGCCAGCAGCTTAGGGCCAGGGGGCGGGTACGAGCAGTACTTC	CASSLGPGGGYEQYF
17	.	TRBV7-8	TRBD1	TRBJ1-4	TGTGCCAGCAGCTTAGAATATATCGGGACAGGGTTTGAAAAACTGTTTTTT	CASSLEYIGTGFEKLFF
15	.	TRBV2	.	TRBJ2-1	TGTGCCAGCAGTGAAACGGCGCTAGCTCGGGGTGAGCAGTTCTTC	CASSETALARGEQFF
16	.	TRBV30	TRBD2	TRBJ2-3	TGTGCCTGGAGCACGCTAGGAGCGGGAGTGTCGGATACGCAGTATTTT	CAWSTLGAGVSDTQYF
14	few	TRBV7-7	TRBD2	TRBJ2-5	TGTGCTAGCAGCCCCCGACTAGCGGGAGAGACCCAGTACTTC	CASSPRLAGETQYF
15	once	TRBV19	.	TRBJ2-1	TGTGCCAGTACCCATCTAGGCGGAGGCTCCGATGAGCAGTTCTTC	CASTHLGGGSDEQFF
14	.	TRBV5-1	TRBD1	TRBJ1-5	TGCGCCAGCAGCTTAACAGGGGGCAATCAGCCCCAGCATTTT	CASSLTGGNQPQHF
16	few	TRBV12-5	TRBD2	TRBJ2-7	TGTGCTAGTGGTTTGGTGCTAGCGGGAGTCCTATACGAGCAGTACTTC	CASGLVLAGVLYEQYF
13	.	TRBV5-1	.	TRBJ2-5	TGCGCCAGCAGCTTGGACAGAATCGAGACCCAGTACTTC	CASSLDRIETQYF
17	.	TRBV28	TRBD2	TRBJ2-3	TGTGCCAGCAGTTCACCCTCGGCGGGAGCGCGGGCAGATACGCAGTATTTT	CASSSPSAGARADTQYF
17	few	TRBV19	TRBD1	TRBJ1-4	TGTGCCAGTAGTAGGCAACAGGGGGCGCCTGCTAATGAAAAACTGTTTTTT	CASSRQQGAPANEKLFF
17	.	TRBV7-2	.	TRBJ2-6	TGTGCCAGCAGCTTAGGAGTGGGAGGCTCTGGGGCCAACGTCCTGACTTTC	CASSLGVGGSGANVLTF
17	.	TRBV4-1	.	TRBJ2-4	TGCGCCAGCAGCCAAGGGACTCAAATGGGAACCAAAAACATTCAGTACTTC	CASSQGTQMGTKNIQYF
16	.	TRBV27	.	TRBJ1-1	TGTGCCAGCAGCCGCGAAACCGGACAGATGAACACTGAAGCTTTCTTT	CASSRETGQMNTEAFF
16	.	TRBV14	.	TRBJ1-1	TGTGCCAGCAGCCAAGATCAGGCGGGTCTGGACACTGAAGCTTTCTTT	CASSQDQAGLDTEAFF
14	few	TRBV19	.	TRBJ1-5	TGTGCCAGTAGTTGGGGACATAGCAATCAGCCCCAGCATTTT	CASSWGHSNQPQHF
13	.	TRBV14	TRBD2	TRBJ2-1	TGTGCCAGCAGCCAACTAGCGGGAGATGAGCAGTTCTTC	CASSQLAGDEQFF